A selection of T cell receptor beta chains follows, all from one sample in a study of blood T cell repertoires in COVID-19. Sequencing was performed with immunoSEQ multiplex PCR; in TCRdb, only in-frame clones are kept and a portion is missing. The sample consists of under 250,000 clones, about four fifths of them appearing once. The sequenced material came from peripheral blood. These receptors originate from a woman aged 50 to 65 with active or convalescent COVID-19. Both conserved end residues are part of each CDR3. Each record gives: V gene, D gene, J gene, clone size, CDR3 protein, CDR3 DNA. A D gene is named only where the DNA matches it firmly. Size values are once, few and many counts, or a class for expanded clones, and some rows have none.

>TRBV3-1/TRBV3-2|.|TRBJ1-1|.
CASSQASEAFF
TGTGCCAGCAGCCAAGCCTCTGAAGCTTTCTTT
>TRBV7-3|.|TRBJ2-6|.
CASSLMVASGANVLTF
TGTGCCAGCAGCTTAATGGTAGCCTCTGGGGCCAACGTCCTGACTTTC
>TRBV10-3|.|TRBJ1-4|few
CAIREEGVAGPNEKLFF
TGTGCCATCAGGGAAGAAGGGGTTGCCGGTCCTAATGAAAAACTGTTTTTT
>TRBV5-1|TRBD1|TRBJ1-4|.
CASSAGDRGPEKLFF
TGCGCCAGCAGCGCCGGGGACAGGGGGCCTGAAAAACTGTTTTTT
>TRBV7-3|TRBD2|TRBJ2-3|.
CASILRGLAGGPSTDTQYF
TGTGCCAGCATCCTAAGGGGACTAGCGGGAGGGCCAAGCACAGATACGCAGTATTTT
>TRBV5-5|.|TRBJ1-1|.
CASSRIGDTEAFF
TGTGCCAGCAGTAGGATAGGGGACACTGAAGCTTTCTTT
>TRBV5-1|TRBD2|TRBJ2-7|.
CASSPGLVGDEQYF
TGCGCCAGCAGCCCGGGACTAGTGGGCGACGAGCAGTACTTC
>TRBV7-3|.|TRBJ2-2|.
CASSPPGTGELFF
TGTGCCAGCAGCCCCCCCGGCACCGGGGAGCTGTTTTTT
>TRBV28|.|TRBJ2-5|.
CASSLSGDALQETQYF
TGTGCCAGCAGTTTATCAGGGGACGCGCTCCAAGAGACCCAGTACTTC
>TRBV6-5|.|TRBJ1-5|.
CASSPEGNQPQHF
TGTGCCAGCAGCCCCGAGGGAAATCAGCCCCAGCATTTT
>TRBV19|TRBD1|TRBJ1-4|.
CASSFSRTGRNEKLFF
TGTGCCAGTAGTTTCTCAAGGACAGGACGAAATGAAAAACTGTTTTTT
>TRBV6-4|TRBD2|TRBJ2-1|once
CASSGGPYNEQFF
TGTGCCAGCTCGGGAGGCCCCTACAATGAGCAGTTCTTC
>TRBV7-8|.|TRBJ2-1|few
CAGAGYTYNEQFF
TGTGCCGGGGCAGGCTATACCTACAATGAGCAGTTCTTC
>TRBV5-1|.|TRBJ1-5|.
CASSLGGVSNQPQHF
TGCGCCAGCAGCTTGGGGGGCGTAAGCAATCAGCCCCAGCATTTT
>TRBV7-9|.|TRBJ1-4|once
CASSLDLSSNEKLFF
TGTGCCAGCAGCTTAGACCTGAGTTCTAATGAAAAACTGTTTTTT
>TRBV5-8|TRBD1|TRBJ2-3|.
CASSYGTGGAGADTQYF
TGTGCCAGCAGCTATGGGACAGGGGGCGCCGGGGCAGATACGCAGTATTTT
>TRBV14|TRBD1|TRBJ2-1|.
CASSQEGQVSSEQFF
TGTGCCAGCAGCCAAGAGGGACAGGTCTCAAGTGAGCAGTTCTTC
>TRBV6-5|TRBD1|TRBJ2-7|.
CASRLGQGESYEQYF
TGTGCCAGCAGATTAGGACAGGGGGAAAGCTACGAGCAGTACTTC
>TRBV5-4|TRBD1|TRBJ1-3|.
CASSSGQVDTIYF
TGTGCCAGCAGCTCGGGACAGGTTGACACCATATATTTT
>TRBV29-1|TRBD1|TRBJ1-1|.
CSVERTGEAFF
TGCAGCGTTGAACGGACAGGGGAAGCTTTCTTT
>TRBV5-1|.|TRBJ1-2|.
CASSFGGSIGSEGYTF
TGCGCCAGCAGCTTCGGGGGGAGCATCGGCTCTGAGGGCTACACCTTC
>TRBV2|.|TRBJ1-1|.
CASSEGLGGHTEAFF
TGTGCCAGCAGTGAGGGGTTAGGAGGCCACACTGAAGCTTTCTTT
>TRBV3-1/TRBV3-2|TRBD1|TRBJ2-7|.
CASRGRDRGRHEQYF
TGTGCCAGCAGGGGCCGGGACAGGGGGCGACACGAGCAGTACTTC
>TRBV27|.|TRBJ2-3|.
CASSLDPRAIGADTQYF
TGTGCCAGCAGTTTGGACCCCAGGGCCATAGGAGCAGATACGCAGTATTTT
>TRBV28|.|TRBJ1-5|.
CLAGPLNQPQHF
TGTCTCGCAGGGCCCCTAAATCAGCCCCAGCATTTT
>TRBV2|.|TRBJ2-7|.
CASSQRQNAAYEQYF
TGTGCCAGCAGTCAACGACAGAATGCGGCCTACGAGCAGTACTTC
>TRBV5-6|.|TRBJ2-7|.
CASSRAGTEGSYEQYF
TGTGCCAGCAGCAGGGCGGGGACGGAGGGATCCTACGAGCAGTACTTC
>TRBV11-2|.|TRBJ1-2|.
CASSSNSYGYTF
TGTGCCAGCAGCTCGAACAGCTATGGCTACACCTTC
>TRBV14|TRBD1|TRBJ2-7|.
CASSRPGQGDYEQYF
TGTGCCAGCAGCCGGCCGGGACAGGGAGACTACGAGCAGTACTTC
>TRBV29-1|TRBD1|TRBJ1-2|.
CSVDRASGYTF
TGCAGCGTCGACAGGGCCTCGGGCTACACCTTC
>TRBV28|.|TRBJ1-4|.
CASSLTGKLFF
TGTGCCAGCAGTTTAACCGGAAAACTGTTTTTT
>TRBV28|.|TRBJ1-4|.
CASSFMGLGGANEKLFF
TGTGCCAGCAGTTTTATGGGCCTGGGAGGGGCGAATGAAAAACTGTTTTTT
>TRBV18|.|TRBJ2-1|.
CASSPQAGSYNEQFF
TGTGCCAGCTCACCACAGGCGGGCTCCTACAATGAGCAGTTCTTC
>TRBV3-1/TRBV3-2|TRBD2|TRBJ2-7|.
CASSHMGELAGDREQYF
TGTGCCAGCAGTCACATGGGGGAACTAGCGGGAGATCGCGAGCAGTACTTC
>TRBV11-2|TRBD1|TRBJ1-2|once
CASSLGQAYGYTF
TGTGCCAGCAGCTTGGGACAGGCGTATGGCTACACCTTC
>TRBV6-5|.|TRBJ2-2|.
CASTTRGNTGELFF
TGTGCCAGCACCACAAGGGGGAACACCGGGGAGCTGTTTTTT
>TRBV11-2|.|TRBJ1-1|few
CASSPGLAYEAFF
TGTGCCAGCAGCCCAGGGTTAGCCTATGAAGCTTTCTTT
>TRBV4-1|.|TRBJ1-4|.
CASSQGVSEKLFF
TGCGCCAGCAGCCAGGGAGTTTCTGAAAAACTGTTTTTT
>TRBV6-5|.|TRBJ1-1|.
CASSIPGSLNTEAFF
TGTGCCAGCAGCATCCCGGGAAGCCTGAACACTGAAGCTTTCTTT
>TRBV9|TRBD2|TRBJ2-1|.
CASSVDAGVEQFF
TGTGCCAGCAGCGTAGACGCGGGAGTTGAGCAGTTCTTC
>TRBV2|TRBD2|TRBJ2-1|.
CACGTSGGNEQFF
TGTGCATGCGGGACTAGCGGGGGGAATGAGCAGTTCTTC
>TRBV3-1/TRBV3-2|TRBD2|TRBJ2-3|.
CASSEGRGGLSAQYF
TGTGCCAGCAGCGAGGGGCGGGGGGGCCTCTCTGCGCAGTATTTT
>TRBV6-1|.|TRBJ2-5|.
CASSETAAVRAQYF
TGTGCCAGCAGTGAAACGGCCGCCGTGAGGGCCCAGTACTTC
>TRBV29-1|.|TRBJ1-1|.
CSVGGGGTEAFF
TGCAGCGTTGGGGGAGGAGGCACTGAAGCTTTCTTT
>TRBV15|TRBD1|TRBJ1-1|.
CATSRVTGDTEAFF
TGTGCCACCAGCAGAGTTACAGGGGACACTGAAGCTTTCTTT
>TRBV24-1|.|TRBJ1-3|.
CATSETQTGCSGNTIYF
TGTGCCACCAGTGAAACCCAGACAGGTTGCTCTGGAAACACCATATATTTT
>TRBV28|.|TRBJ1-1|.
CASLRGGDLEAFF
TGTGCCAGCCTTCGGGGTGGTGACCTCGAAGCTTTCTTT
>TRBV6-5|.|TRBJ2-2|once
CASRRLDLNTGELFF
TGTGCCAGCAGAAGGCTAGACTTAAACACCGGGGAGCTGTTTTTT
>TRBV21-1|.|TRBJ2-3|.
CASSKEPRGPKDTQYF
TGTGCCAGCAGCAAAGAACCGCGGGGGCCCAAGGATACGCAGTATTTT
>TRBV2|TRBD1|TRBJ1-5|.
CATSLTGGGNQPQHF
TGTGCCACCTCTTTAACAGGGGGCGGCAATCAGCCCCAGCATTTT
>TRBV28|.|TRBJ2-7|.
CASSRVQGWEQYF
TGTGCCAGCAGCCGCGTACAGGGTTGGGAGCAGTACTTC
>TRBV27|.|TRBJ2-6|.
CASSIFRTALSGANVLTF
TGTGCCAGCAGTATCTTCCGGACAGCCCTCTCTGGGGCCAACGTCCTGACTTTC